Described below is a single T cell receptor (beta chain) sequence and its context. This record belongs to a study of blood T cell repertoires in COVID-19. Study overall: COVID-19 samples from acute and convalescent phases originated in the United States, Italy and Spain.

In the study's own analysis: From reference gene primer amplification, estimates of nucleated cell counts were derived. The table came from immunoSEQ multiplex PCR; TCRdb's copy has only in-frame clones and leaves some out. That table is the source of V, J and clone size, and D and trimming were worked out from the DNA. The table lists some 260,000 clones, approximately 90% of them singletons. Germline V lookup: CDR1 KGHSH, CDR2 LQKENI. The V gene lost 2 bases and the J gene lost 5 bases, with 15 bases spanning the gap. CDR3 length: 15 residues. Input material: peripheral blood. This TCR was sampled from a man aged 18 to 35 with active or convalescent COVID-19. This chain joins TRBV18 and TRBJ2-5, with D possibly matching TRBD2 (5 bases). The CDR3 DNA follows: TGTGCCAGCTCACCAAAGCTCATTAGCGTCGAGACCCAGTACTTC. Its protein product is CASSPKLISVETQYF.